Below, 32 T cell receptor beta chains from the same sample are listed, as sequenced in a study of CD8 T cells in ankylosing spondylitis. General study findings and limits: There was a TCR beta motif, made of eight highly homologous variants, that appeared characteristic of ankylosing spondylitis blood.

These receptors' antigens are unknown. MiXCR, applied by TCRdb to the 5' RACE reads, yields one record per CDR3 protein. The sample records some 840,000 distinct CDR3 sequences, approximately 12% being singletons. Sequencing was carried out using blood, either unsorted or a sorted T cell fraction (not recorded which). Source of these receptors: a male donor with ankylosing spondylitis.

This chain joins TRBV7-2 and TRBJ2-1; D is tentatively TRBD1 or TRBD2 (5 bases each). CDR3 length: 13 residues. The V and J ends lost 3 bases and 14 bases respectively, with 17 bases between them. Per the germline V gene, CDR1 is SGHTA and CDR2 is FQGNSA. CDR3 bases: TGTGCCAGCAGCTTCCCTCCCGGGACCAAAGAGTTCTTC. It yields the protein CASSFPPGTKEFF.

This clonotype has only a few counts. The CDR3 sequence: CSAGLAGRTGELFF. In DNA form, the CDR3 reads TGCAGTGCAGGACTAGCGGGACGCACCGGGGAGCTGTTTTTT. The rearrangement links TRBV20-1 to TRBJ2-2; 12 positions agree with TRBD2. CDR1 DFQATT and CDR2 SNEGSKA come from the germline V gene (reference sequence). The CDR3 loop spans 14 amino acids. The junction had 3 bases not matched to a gene; V was cut back by 6 bases and J by 4 bases.

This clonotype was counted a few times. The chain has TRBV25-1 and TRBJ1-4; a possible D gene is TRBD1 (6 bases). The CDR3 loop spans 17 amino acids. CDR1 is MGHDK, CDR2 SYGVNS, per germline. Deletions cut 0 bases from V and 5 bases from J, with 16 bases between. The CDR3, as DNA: TGTGCCAGCAGTGAATATCATACAGGGAGACTAAATGAAAAACTGTTTTTT. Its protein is CASSEYHTGRLNEKLFF.

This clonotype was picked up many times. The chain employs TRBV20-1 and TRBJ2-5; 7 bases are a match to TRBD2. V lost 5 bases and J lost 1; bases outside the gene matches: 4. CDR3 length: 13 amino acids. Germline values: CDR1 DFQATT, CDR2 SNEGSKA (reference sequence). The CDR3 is CSAPLAAQETQYF. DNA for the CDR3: TGCAGTGCTCCCCTAGCGGCCCAAGAGACCCAGTACTTC.

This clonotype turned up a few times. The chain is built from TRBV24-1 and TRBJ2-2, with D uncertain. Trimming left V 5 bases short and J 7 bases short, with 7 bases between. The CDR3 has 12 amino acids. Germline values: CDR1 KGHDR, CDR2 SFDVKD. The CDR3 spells CATSAVVGELFF. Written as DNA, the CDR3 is TGTGCCACCAGTGCCGTAGTCGGGGAGCTGTTTTTT.

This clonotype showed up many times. The CDR3 protein is CASRPQGLNTEAFF. The CDR3 nucleotides are TGTGCCAGCAGACCCCAGGGACTGAACACTGAAGCTTTCTTT. This chain links TRBV7-9 with TRBJ1-1; tentatively, D is TRBD1 (5 bases). Germline CDR1 reads SEHNR; CDR2 reads FQNEAQ (reference sequence). The germline V and J ends were trimmed by 6 bases and 0 bases, with 11 bases remaining between them. This CDR3 has 14 amino acids.

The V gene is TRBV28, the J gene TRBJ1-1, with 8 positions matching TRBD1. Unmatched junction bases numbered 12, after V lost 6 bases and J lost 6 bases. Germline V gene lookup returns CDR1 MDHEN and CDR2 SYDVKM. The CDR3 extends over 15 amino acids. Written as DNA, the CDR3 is TGTGCCAGCAGGACCGCCGCAGGGGGCTCCGCTGAAGCTTTCTTT. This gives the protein CASRTAAGGSAEAFF. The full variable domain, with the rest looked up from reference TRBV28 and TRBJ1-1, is DVKVTQSSRYLVKRTGEKVFLECVQDMDHENMFWYRQDPGLGLRLIYFSYDVKMKEKGDIPEGYSVSREKKERFSLILESASTNQTSMYLCASRTAAGGSAEAFFGQGTRLTVV.

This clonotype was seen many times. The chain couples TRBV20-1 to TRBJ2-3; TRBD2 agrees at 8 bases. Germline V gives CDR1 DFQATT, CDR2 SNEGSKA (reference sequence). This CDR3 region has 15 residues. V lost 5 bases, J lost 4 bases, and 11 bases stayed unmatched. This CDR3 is CSAVFAGGAADTQYF. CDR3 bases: TGCAGTGCTGTCTTCGCCGGGGGGGCGGCAGATACGCAGTATTTT.

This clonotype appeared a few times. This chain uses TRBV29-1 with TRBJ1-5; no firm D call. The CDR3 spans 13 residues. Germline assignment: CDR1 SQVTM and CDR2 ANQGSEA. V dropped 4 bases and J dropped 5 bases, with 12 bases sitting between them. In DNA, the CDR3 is TGCAGCGTTGTTGTGGACCCCGATCAGCCCCAGCATTTT. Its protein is CSVVVDPDQPQHF.

Here the CDR3 DNA reads TGCAGTGCATCCGGGACGGAAACCTACGAGCAGTACTTC. Translation gives CSASGTETYEQYF. V gene TRBV20-1 combines with J gene TRBJ2-7; TRBD1 or TRBD2 may be the D gene (5 bases each). Per germline, CDR1 DFQATT and CDR2 SNEGSKA (reference sequence). V was clipped by 6 bases and J by 2 bases, with 14 bases between them. CDR3 length: 13 amino acids.

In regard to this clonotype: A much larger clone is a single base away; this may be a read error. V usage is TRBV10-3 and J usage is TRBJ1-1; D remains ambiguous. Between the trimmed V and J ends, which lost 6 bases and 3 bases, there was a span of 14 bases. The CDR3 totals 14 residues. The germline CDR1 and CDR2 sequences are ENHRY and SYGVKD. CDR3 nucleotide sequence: TGTGCCATCAGAAACCGGGCCGGATACACTGAAGCTTTCTTT. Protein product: CAIRNRAGYTEAFF.

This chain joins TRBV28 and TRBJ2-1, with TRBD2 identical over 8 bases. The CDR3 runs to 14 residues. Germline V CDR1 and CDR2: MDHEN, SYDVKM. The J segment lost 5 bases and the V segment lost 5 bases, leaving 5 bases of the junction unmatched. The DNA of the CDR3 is TGTGCCAGCAGTGGCAGCGGGAGCCACAATGAGCAGTTCTTC. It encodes CASSGSGSHNEQFF.

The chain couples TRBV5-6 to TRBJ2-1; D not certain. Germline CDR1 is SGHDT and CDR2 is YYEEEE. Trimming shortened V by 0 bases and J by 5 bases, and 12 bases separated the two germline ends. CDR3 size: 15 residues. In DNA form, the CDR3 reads TGTGCCAGCAGCTTGGGGTTACAGTCCAACAATGAGCAGTTCTTC. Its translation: CASSLGLQSNNEQFF.

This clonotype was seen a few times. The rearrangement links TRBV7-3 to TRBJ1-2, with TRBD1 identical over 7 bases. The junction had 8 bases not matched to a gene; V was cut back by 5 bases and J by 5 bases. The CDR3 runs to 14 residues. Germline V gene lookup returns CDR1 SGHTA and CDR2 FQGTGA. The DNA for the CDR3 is TGTGCCAGCAGCAAATCAGGGGGAGGTTATGGCTACACCTTC. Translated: CASSKSGGGYGYTF. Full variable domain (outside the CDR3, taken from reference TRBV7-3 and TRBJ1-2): GAGVSQTPSNKVTEKGKYVELRCDPISGHTALYWYRQSLGQGPEFLIYFQGTGAADDSGLPNDRFFAVRPEGSVSTLKIQRTERGDSAVYLCASSKSGGGYGYTFGSGTRLTVV.

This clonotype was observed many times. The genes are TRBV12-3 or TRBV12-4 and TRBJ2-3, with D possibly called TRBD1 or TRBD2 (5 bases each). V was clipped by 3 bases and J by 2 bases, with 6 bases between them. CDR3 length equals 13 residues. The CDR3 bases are TGTGCCAGCAGTTTGGGGGACACAGATACGCAGTATTTT. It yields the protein CASSLGDTDTQYF.

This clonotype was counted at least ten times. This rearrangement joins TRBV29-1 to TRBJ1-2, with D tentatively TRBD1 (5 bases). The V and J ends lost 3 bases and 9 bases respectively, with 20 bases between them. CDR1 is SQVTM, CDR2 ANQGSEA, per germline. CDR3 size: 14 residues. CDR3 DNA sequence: TGCAGCGTTGAGCTGGGTTGGGGACTAGGCCGCTACACCTTC. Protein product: CSVELGWGLGRYTF.

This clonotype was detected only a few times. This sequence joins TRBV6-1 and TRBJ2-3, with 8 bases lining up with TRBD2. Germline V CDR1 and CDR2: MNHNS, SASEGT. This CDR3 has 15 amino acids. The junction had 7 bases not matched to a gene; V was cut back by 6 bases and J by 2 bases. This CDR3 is CASSRTSYYTDTQYF. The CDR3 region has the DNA TGTGCCAGCAGCCGGACTAGCTACTACACAGATACGCAGTATTTT.

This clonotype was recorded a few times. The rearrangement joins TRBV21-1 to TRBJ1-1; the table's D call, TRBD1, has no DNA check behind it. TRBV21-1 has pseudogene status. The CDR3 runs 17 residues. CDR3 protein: CASSKPGQGAGNTEAFF. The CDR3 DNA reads TGTGCCAGCAGCAAGCCGGGACAGGGGGCAGGGAACACTGAAGCTTTCTTT.

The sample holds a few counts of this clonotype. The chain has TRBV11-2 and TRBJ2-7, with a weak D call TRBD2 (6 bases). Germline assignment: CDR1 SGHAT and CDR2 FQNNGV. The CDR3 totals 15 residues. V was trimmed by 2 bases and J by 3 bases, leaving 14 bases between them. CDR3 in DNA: TGTGCCAGCAGCTTAAGGGGCGGGGAAGACTACGAGCAGTACTTC. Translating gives CASSLRGGEDYEQYF.

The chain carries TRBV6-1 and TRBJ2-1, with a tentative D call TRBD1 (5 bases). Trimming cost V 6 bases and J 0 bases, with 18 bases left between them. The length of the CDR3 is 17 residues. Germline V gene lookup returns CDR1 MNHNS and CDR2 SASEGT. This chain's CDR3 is CASSPRQPASSYNEQFF. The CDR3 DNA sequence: TGTGCCAGCAGCCCTCGACAGCCCGCGAGCTCCTACAATGAGCAGTTCTTC.

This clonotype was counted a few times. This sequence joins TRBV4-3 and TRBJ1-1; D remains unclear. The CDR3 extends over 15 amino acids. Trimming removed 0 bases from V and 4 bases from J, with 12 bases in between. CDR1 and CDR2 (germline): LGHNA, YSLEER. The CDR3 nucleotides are TGCGCCAGCAGCCAAGAGGTTAGAGAGGGCACTGAAGCTTTCTTT. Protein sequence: CASSQEVREGTEAFF.

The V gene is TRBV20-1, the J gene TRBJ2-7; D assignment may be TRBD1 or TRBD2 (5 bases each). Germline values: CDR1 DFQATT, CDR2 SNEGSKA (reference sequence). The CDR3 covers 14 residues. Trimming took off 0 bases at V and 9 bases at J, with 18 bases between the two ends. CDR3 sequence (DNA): TGCAGTGCTAGAGATTCTGGGGGAAAGAGAGGGCAGTACTTC. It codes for CSARDSGGKRGQYF.

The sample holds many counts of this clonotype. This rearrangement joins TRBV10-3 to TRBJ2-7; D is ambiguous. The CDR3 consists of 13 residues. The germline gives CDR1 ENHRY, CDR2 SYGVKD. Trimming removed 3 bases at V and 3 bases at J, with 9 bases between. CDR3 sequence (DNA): TGTGCCATCAGTGACGGAAGGGACTACGAGCAGTACTTC. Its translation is CAISDGRDYEQYF.

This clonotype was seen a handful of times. CDR3 sequence: CASSLPGTGKNIQYF. The CDR3 DNA sequence: TGTGCCAGCAGTCTCCCAGGGACAGGGAAAAACATTCAGTACTTC. V gene TRBV28 combines with J gene TRBJ2-4; 9 bases fit TRBD1. CDR3 length: 15 residues. Germline V gene lookup returns CDR1 MDHEN and CDR2 SYDVKM. The V and J ends lost 5 bases and 4 bases, in that order; junction bases with no gene match: 6.

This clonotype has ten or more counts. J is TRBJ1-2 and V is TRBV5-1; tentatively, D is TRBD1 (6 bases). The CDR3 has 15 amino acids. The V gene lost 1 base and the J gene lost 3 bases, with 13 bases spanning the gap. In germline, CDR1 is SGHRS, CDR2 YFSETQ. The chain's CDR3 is CASSLTGRTYYGYTF. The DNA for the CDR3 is TGCGCCAGCAGCTTGACAGGGCGGACATACTATGGCTACACCTTC. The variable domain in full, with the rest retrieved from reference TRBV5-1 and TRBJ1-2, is KAGVTQTPRYLIKTRGQQVTLSCSPISGHRSVSWYQQTPGQGLQFLFEYFSETQRNKGNFPGRFSGRQFSNSRSEMNVSTLELGDSALYLCASSLTGRTYYGYTFGSGTRLTVV.

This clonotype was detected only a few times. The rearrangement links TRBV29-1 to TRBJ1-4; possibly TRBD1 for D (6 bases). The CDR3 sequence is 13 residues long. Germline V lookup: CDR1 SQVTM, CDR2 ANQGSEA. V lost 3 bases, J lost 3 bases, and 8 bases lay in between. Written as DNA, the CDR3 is TGCAGCGTTGATAAGGGGGCTAATGAAAAACTGTTTTTT. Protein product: CSVDKGANEKLFF.

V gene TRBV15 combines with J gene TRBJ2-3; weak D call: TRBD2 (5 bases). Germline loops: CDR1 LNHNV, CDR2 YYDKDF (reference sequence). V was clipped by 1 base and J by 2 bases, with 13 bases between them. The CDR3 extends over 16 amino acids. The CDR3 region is CATSRAGFRTTDTQYF. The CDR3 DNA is TGTGCCACCAGCAGAGCGGGATTCAGGACCACAGATACGCAGTATTTT.

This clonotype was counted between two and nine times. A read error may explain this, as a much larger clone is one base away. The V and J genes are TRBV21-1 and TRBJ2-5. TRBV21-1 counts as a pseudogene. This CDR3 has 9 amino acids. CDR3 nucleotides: TGTGCCAGCAGGGAGACCCAGTACTTC. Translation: CASRETQYF.

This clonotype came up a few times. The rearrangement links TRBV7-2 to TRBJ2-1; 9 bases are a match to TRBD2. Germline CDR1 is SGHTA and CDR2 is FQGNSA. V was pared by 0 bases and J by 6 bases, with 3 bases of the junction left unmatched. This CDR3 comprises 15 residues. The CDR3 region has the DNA TGTGCCAGCAGCTTAGCTCGACTAGCGGCCAATGAGCAGTTCTTC. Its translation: CASSLARLAANEQFF.

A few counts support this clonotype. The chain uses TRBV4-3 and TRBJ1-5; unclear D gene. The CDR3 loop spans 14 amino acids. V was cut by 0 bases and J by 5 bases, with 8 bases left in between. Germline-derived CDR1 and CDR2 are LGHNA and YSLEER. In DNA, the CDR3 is TGCGCCAGCAGCCAAGATCCGGGATATCAGCCCCAGCATTTT. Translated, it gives CASSQDPGYQPQHF.

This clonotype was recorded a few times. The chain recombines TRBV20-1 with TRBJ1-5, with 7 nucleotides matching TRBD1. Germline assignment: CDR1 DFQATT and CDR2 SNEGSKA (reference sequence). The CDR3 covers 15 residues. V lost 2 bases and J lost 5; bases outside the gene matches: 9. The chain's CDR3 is CSARTPYRGDQPQHF. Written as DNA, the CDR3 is TGCAGTGCTAGAACGCCCTACAGGGGCGATCAGCCCCAGCATTTT.

The CDR3: CASSRAGGTGTEAFF. CDR3 nucleotide sequence: TGTGCCAGCAGCCGGGCGGGTGGCACGGGCACTGAAGCTTTCTTT. This chain connects TRBV7-2 to TRBJ1-1; D uncertain. Germline loops: CDR1 SGHTA, CDR2 FQGNSA. The CDR3 extends over 15 amino acids. The V gene lost 5 bases and the J gene lost 4 bases, with 17 bases spanning the gap.